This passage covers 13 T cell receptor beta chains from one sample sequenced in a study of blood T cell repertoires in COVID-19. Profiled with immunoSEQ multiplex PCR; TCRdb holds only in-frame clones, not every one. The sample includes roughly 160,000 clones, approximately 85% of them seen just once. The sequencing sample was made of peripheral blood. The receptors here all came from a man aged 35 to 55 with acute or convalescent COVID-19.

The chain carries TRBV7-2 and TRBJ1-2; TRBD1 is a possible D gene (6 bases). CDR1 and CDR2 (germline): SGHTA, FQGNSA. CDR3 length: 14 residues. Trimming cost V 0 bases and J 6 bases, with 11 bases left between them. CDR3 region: CASSLARDIHGYTF. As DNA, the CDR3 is TGTGCCAGCAGCTTAGCCCGGGACATACATGGCTACACCTTC.

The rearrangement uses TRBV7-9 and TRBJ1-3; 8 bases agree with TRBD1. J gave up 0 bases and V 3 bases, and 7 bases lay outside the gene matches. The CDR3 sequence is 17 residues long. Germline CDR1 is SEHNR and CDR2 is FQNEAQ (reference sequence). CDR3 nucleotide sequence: TGTGCCAGCAGCTTCTCCCGGGACAGGAGCTCTGGAAACACCATATATTTT. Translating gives CASSFSRDRSSGNTIYF.

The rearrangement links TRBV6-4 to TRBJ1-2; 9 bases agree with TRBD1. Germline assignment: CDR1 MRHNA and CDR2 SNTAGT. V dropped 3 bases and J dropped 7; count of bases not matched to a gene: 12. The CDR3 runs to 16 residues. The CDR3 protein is CASSDWDREFPGGYTF. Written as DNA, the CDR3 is TGTGCCAGCAGTGATTGGGACAGGGAGTTCCCAGGTGGCTACACCTTC.

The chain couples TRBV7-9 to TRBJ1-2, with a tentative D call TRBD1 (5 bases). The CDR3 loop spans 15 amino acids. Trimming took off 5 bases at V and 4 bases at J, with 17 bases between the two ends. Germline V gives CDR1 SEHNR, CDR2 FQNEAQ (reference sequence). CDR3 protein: CASSTGGTQGYGYTF. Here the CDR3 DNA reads TGTGCCAGCAGCACCGGGGGTACTCAGGGCTATGGCTACACCTTC.

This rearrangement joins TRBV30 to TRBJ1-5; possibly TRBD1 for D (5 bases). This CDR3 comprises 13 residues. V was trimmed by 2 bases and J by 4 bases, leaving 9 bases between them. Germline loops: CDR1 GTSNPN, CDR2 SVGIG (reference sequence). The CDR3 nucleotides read TGTGCCTGGAGTCGACAGACTAATCAGCCCCAGCATTTT. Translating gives CAWSRQTNQPQHF.

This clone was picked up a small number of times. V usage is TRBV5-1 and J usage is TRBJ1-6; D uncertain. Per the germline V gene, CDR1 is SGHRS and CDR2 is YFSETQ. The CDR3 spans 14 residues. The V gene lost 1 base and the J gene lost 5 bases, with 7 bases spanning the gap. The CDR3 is CASSLTDNNSPLHF. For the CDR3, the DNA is TGCGCCAGCAGCTTGACTGATAATAATTCACCCCTCCACTTT.

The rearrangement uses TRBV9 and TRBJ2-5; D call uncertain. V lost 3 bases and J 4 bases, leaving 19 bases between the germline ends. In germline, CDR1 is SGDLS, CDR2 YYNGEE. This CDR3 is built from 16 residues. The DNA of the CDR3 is TGTGCCAGCAGCGATCGAGATAGTGTGGTACGAGAGACCCAGTACTTC. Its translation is CASSDRDSVVRETQYF.

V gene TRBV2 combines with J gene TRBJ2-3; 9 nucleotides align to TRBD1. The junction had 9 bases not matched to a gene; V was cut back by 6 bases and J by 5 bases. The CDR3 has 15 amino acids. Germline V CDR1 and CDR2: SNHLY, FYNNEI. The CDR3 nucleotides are TGTGCCAGCAGGCACCGGGACAGGGTAAAAGATACGCAGTATTTT. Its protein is CASRHRDRVKDTQYF. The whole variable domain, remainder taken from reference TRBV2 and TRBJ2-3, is EPEVTQTPSHQVTQMGQEVILRCVPISNHLYFYWYRQILGQKVEFLVSFYNNEISEKSEIFDDQFSVERPDGSNFTLKIRSTKLEDSAMYFCASRHRDRVKDTQYFGPGTRLTVL.

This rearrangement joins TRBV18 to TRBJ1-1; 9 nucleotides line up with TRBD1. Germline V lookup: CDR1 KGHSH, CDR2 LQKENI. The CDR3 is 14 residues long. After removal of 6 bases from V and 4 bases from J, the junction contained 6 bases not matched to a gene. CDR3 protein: CASSRDRDGTEAFF. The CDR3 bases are TGTGCCAGCTCTCGGGACAGGGACGGCACTGAAGCTTTCTTT.

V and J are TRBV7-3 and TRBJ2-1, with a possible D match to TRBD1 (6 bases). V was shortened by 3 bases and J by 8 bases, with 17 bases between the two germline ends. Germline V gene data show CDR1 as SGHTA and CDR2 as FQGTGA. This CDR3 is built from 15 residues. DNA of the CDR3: TGTGCCAGCAGCTTGAGTGGGGGCGGATTGGATGAGCAGTTCTTC. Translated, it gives CASSLSGGGLDEQFF.

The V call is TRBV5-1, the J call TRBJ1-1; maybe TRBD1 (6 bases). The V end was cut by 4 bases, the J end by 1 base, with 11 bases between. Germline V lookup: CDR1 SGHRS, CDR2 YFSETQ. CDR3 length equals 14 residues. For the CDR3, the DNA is TGCGCCAGCAGCCCCGGGGGGCCGAACACTGAAGCTTTCTTT. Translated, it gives CASSPGGPNTEAFF.

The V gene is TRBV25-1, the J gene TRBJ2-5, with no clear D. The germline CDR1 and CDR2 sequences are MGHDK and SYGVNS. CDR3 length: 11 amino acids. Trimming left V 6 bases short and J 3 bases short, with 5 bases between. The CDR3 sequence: CASSQKETQYF. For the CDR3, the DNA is TGTGCCAGCAGCCAGAAAGAGACCCAGTACTTC.

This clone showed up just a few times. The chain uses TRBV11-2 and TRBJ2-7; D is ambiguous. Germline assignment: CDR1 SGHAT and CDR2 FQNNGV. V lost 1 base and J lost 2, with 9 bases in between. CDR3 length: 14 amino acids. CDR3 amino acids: CASSLAYSTYEQYF. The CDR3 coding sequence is TGTGCCAGCAGCTTAGCCTACAGTACCTACGAGCAGTACTTC.